Listed below are T cell receptor beta chains from one sample, sequenced in a study of technical replicates of blood from a few donors. Here immunoSEQ multiplex PCR was the method, and the copy in TCRdb shows in-frame clones only, minus some. The profile shows about 83,000 clones, over 90% of them singletons. The sequenced sample consisted of T cells isolated from PBMCs. Receptors originate from a human donor in good health. CDR3s include the opening cysteine and the closing phenylalanine or tryptophan. The D gene is left open where the match is weak. For some rows the clone size is stated as once, few or many, or as a class when expanded; others skip it.

d_gene: TRBD2; abundance: -; v_gene: TRBV7-2; j_gene: TRBJ2-5; CDR3aa: CASSPLTGRGQETQYF
d_gene: -; abundance: -; v_gene: TRBV14; j_gene: TRBJ1-2; CDR3aa: CASSQVAQGTRTF
d_gene: -; abundance: -; v_gene: TRBV27; j_gene: TRBJ2-2; CDR3aa: CASSFITGELFF
d_gene: -; abundance: -; v_gene: TRBV7-7; j_gene: TRBJ2-2; CDR3aa: CASSLEWQTGELFF
d_gene: -; abundance: -; v_gene: TRBV6-5; j_gene: TRBJ1-2; CDR3aa: CASRLTGSGRGYTF
d_gene: -; abundance: -; v_gene: TRBV7-9; j_gene: TRBJ1-1; CDR3aa: CASRSDSFEAFF
d_gene: -; abundance: -; v_gene: TRBV5-4; j_gene: TRBJ2-5; CDR3aa: CASSPQVRTAGQETQYF
d_gene: -; abundance: -; v_gene: TRBV25-1; j_gene: TRBJ1-1; CDR3aa: CASSESAGMNTEAFF
d_gene: -; abundance: -; v_gene: TRBV28; j_gene: TRBJ2-1; CDR3aa: CASSADWSSLVQGQFF
d_gene: TRBD2; abundance: once; v_gene: TRBV27; j_gene: TRBJ2-1; CDR3aa: CASSLRWVAGAPRDNEQFF
d_gene: TRBD2; abundance: -; v_gene: TRBV19; j_gene: TRBJ2-4; CDR3aa: CASSPNILSSGSKRDIQYF
d_gene: -; abundance: -; v_gene: TRBV2; j_gene: TRBJ2-1; CDR3aa: CASSAGSYNEQFF
d_gene: -; abundance: once; v_gene: TRBV5-6; j_gene: TRBJ1-1; CDR3aa: CASSSDYGRVNTEAFF
d_gene: -; abundance: -; v_gene: TRBV5-1; j_gene: TRBJ2-7; CDR3aa: CASSPHTTPLASYEQYF
d_gene: -; abundance: -; v_gene: TRBV6-9; j_gene: TRBJ2-6; CDR3aa: CASSYPPPPSGANVLTF
d_gene: -; abundance: -; v_gene: TRBV6-1; j_gene: TRBJ2-3; CDR3aa: CASNKGSTDTQYF
d_gene: -; abundance: -; v_gene: TRBV19; j_gene: TRBJ2-1; CDR3aa: CASNLGGEQFF
d_gene: TRBD2; abundance: -; v_gene: TRBV5-1; j_gene: TRBJ2-3; CDR3aa: CATSRLAGGGMTDTQYF
d_gene: TRBD1; abundance: few; v_gene: TRBV4-1; j_gene: TRBJ1-1; CDR3aa: CASGITGGSHTEAFF
d_gene: -; abundance: few; v_gene: TRBV7-3; j_gene: TRBJ1-2; CDR3aa: CASSLGANYGYTF
d_gene: -; abundance: -; v_gene: TRBV4-1; j_gene: TRBJ2-1; CDR3aa: CASSQGSGGSYNEQFF
d_gene: -; abundance: -; v_gene: TRBV21-1; j_gene: TRBJ2-7; CDR3aa: CASSNRGEQYF
d_gene: -; abundance: -; v_gene: TRBV28; j_gene: TRBJ1-5; CDR3aa: CASSGGDSNQPQHF
d_gene: TRBD1; abundance: -; v_gene: TRBV7-9; j_gene: TRBJ2-5; CDR3aa: CASSGTAQETQYF
d_gene: -; abundance: -; v_gene: TRBV28; j_gene: TRBJ1-4; CDR3aa: CASSRWGRGINEKLFF
d_gene: -; abundance: -; v_gene: TRBV25-1; j_gene: TRBJ1-1; CDR3aa: CASSAGERTEAFF
d_gene: -; abundance: -; v_gene: TRBV2; j_gene: TRBJ1-5; CDR3aa: CASSQQGLGQPQHF
d_gene: -; abundance: -; v_gene: TRBV15; j_gene: TRBJ1-1; CDR3aa: CATSRVTVNTEAFF
d_gene: -; abundance: -; v_gene: TRBV10-3; j_gene: TRBJ2-3; CDR3aa: CAISESTQNPDTQYF
d_gene: TRBD1; abundance: -; v_gene: TRBV4-2; j_gene: TRBJ1-2; CDR3aa: CASSPRDRGLSNYGYTF
d_gene: -; abundance: -; v_gene: TRBV18; j_gene: TRBJ1-4; CDR3aa: CASSPQRRSSNEKLFF
d_gene: TRBD2; abundance: -; v_gene: TRBV6-5; j_gene: TRBJ2-1; CDR3aa: CASSRGLVGNEQFF
d_gene: TRBD1; abundance: -; v_gene: TRBV7-6; j_gene: TRBJ2-7; CDR3aa: CASSSDRGRGEQYF
d_gene: -; abundance: -; v_gene: TRBV6-1; j_gene: TRBJ2-1; CDR3aa: CASRLAGFLYNEQFF
d_gene: -; abundance: -; v_gene: TRBV7-3; j_gene: TRBJ1-5; CDR3aa: CASSFPGSLLTGQPQHF
d_gene: TRBD2; abundance: -; v_gene: TRBV6-5; j_gene: TRBJ2-1; CDR3aa: CASSPGTSGHNEQFF
d_gene: TRBD1; abundance: -; v_gene: TRBV6-1; j_gene: TRBJ1-2; CDR3aa: CASSEAGVGQFIGLGYTF
d_gene: TRBD2; abundance: once; v_gene: TRBV11-2; j_gene: TRBJ2-5; CDR3aa: CASSYLGGYQETQYF
d_gene: -; abundance: -; v_gene: TRBV6-6; j_gene: TRBJ1-2; CDR3aa: CASSYDRSYGYTF
d_gene: TRBD2; abundance: -; v_gene: TRBV6-5; j_gene: TRBJ2-7; CDR3aa: CASAPVAGFYEQYF
d_gene: -; abundance: -; v_gene: TRBV5-1; j_gene: TRBJ1-1; CDR3aa: CASYADRNTEAFF
d_gene: -; abundance: -; v_gene: TRBV18; j_gene: TRBJ2-7; CDR3aa: CASSPGHLSSYEQYF
d_gene: -; abundance: -; v_gene: TRBV27; j_gene: TRBJ2-1; CDR3aa: CASSLLARVSNEQFF
d_gene: -; abundance: -; v_gene: TRBV4-1; j_gene: TRBJ2-2; CDR3aa: CASSYPKLEGRPEHRNTGELFF
d_gene: TRBD1; abundance: -; v_gene: TRBV11-1; j_gene: TRBJ1-5; CDR3aa: CASSEGAFEPQHF
d_gene: -; abundance: few; v_gene: TRBV6-5; j_gene: TRBJ2-3; CDR3aa: CASSTRGKDTQYF
d_gene: -; abundance: -; v_gene: TRBV5-4; j_gene: TRBJ2-7; CDR3aa: CASSLRYGHEQYF
d_gene: -; abundance: -; v_gene: TRBV7-8; j_gene: TRBJ2-3; CDR3aa: CASSLDRVRDTQYF
d_gene: TRBD2; abundance: -; v_gene: TRBV9; j_gene: TRBJ2-3; CDR3aa: CASSASSPRTSGGVYTQYF
d_gene: TRBD1; abundance: -; v_gene: TRBV7-9; j_gene: TRBJ1-1; CDR3aa: CASSLARGGGGMNTEAFF